These 5 T cell receptor beta chains share one sample of origin, sequenced in a study of T cell changes during pregnancy in multiple sclerosis. TCRdb keeps only in-frame clones here, not all; method: immunoSEQ multiplex PCR. The repertoire holds 40,000 to 45,000 clones, with 85% to 90% as singletons. Sequences were derived from CD4+ T cells from peripheral blood mononuclear cells, sampled in the first trimester of pregnancy. The source is a female donor with multiple sclerosis, enrolled in a pregnancy study.

The chain employs TRBV18 and TRBJ1-2, with D perhaps TRBD1 (5 bases). The V gene lost 3 bases and the J gene lost 6 bases, with 17 bases spanning the gap. Looked up from germline, CDR1 is KGHSH and CDR2 is LQKENI. This CDR3 is built from 15 residues. The CDR3, as DNA: TGTGCCAGCTCACCCGACGTGGGGGAGGTCGATGGCTACACCTTC. Residues: CASSPDVGEVDGYTF.

The chain uses TRBV2 and TRBJ2-3; D is unclear. From germline, CDR1 is SNHLY and CDR2 FYNNEI. The V end lost 6 bases, the J end lost 7 bases, and 11 bases lay between the germline ends. This CDR3 is 12 amino acids long. CDR3 nucleotide sequence: TGTGCCAGCAGCCATAGTTTCAATACGCAGTATTTT. It encodes CASSHSFNTQYF.

J is TRBJ1-5 and V is TRBV27, with 10 bases that match TRBD1. This CDR3 comprises 15 residues. From germline, CDR1 is MNHEY and CDR2 SMNVEV (reference sequence). After removal of 6 bases from V and 2 bases from J, the junction contained 4 bases not matched to a gene. The chain's CDR3 is CASSPGTGGNQPQHF. DNA for the CDR3: TGTGCCAGCAGCCCCGGGACAGGGGGCAATCAGCCCCAGCATTTT.

The CDR3 sequence is CASSELAGGRTGELFF. DNA for the CDR3: TGTGCCAGCAGTGAACTAGCGGGAGGACGGACCGGGGAGCTGTTTTTT. The chain has TRBV6-1 and TRBJ2-2, with 11 positions matching TRBD2. The ends lost 2 bases at V and 5 bases at J; junction bases unmatched: 4. The CDR3 contains 16 residues. The germline gives CDR1 MNHNS, CDR2 SASEGT.

The chain recombines TRBV30 with TRBJ1-5, with D possibly being TRBD1 (6 bases). The CDR3 contains 12 residues. CDR1 and CDR2 from the germline V gene are GTSNPN and SVGIG (reference sequence). The V and J ends lost 4 bases and 5 bases respectively, with 9 bases between them. This CDR3 reads CAWMSGDQPQHF. Written as DNA, the CDR3 is TGTGCCTGGATGTCAGGGGATCAGCCCCAGCATTTT.